This T cell receptor (beta chain) was recorded in a study of T cells in tuberculosis. The protocol was immunoSEQ multiplex PCR, while the TCRdb copy is restricted to in-frame clones and leaves out a portion. The sample consists of more than 20,000 clones, approximately 85% of them appearing once. The CDR3 spans 14 residues. Germline CDR1 is GTSNPN and CDR2 is SVGIG (reference sequence). J was trimmed by 4 bases and V by 4 bases; bases with no gene match: 6. Described time point: new active TB diagnosis, blood taken before or within 7 days of starting treatment. Positive smear microscopy and/or M. tuberculosis culture confirmed active disease.

The specimen comprised PBMCs, sampled at tuberculosis diagnosis. This clonotype originated in an adult with tuberculosis. The rearrangement joins TRBV30 to TRBJ1-4; 7 bases align to TRBD1. CDR3 nucleotide sequence: TGTGCCTGGAACTCCGGACAGGTTAATGAAAAACTGTTTTTT. Protein: CAWNSGQVNEKLFF.